These 32 T cell receptor beta chains share one sample of origin, sequenced in a study of blood T cell repertoires in COVID-19. Profiling relied on immunoSEQ multiplex PCR, and the TCRdb table lists in-frame clones only, not all of them. The table includes fewer than 150,000 clones, around four fifths detected once. The sequenced sample consisted of PBMCs or T cells enriched from blood (not recorded which). These receptors all stem from a man aged 25 to 45 who had recovered from COVID-19.

V usage is TRBV6-5 and J usage is TRBJ1-5; 10 positions agree with TRBD1. This CDR3 spans 14 amino acids. From germline, CDR1 is MNHEY and CDR2 SVGAGI. The ends lost 8 bases at V and 1 base at J; junction bases unmatched: 2. The CDR3 reads CASLGQGSNQPQHF. The CDR3 bases are TGTGCCAGCCTGGGACAGGGGAGCAATCAGCCCCAGCATTTT.

The chain has TRBV19 and TRBJ1-4; the D gene is possibly TRBD1 (6 bases). V gave up 3 bases and J gave up 5 bases, with 10 bases separating them. The germline CDR1 and CDR2 sequences are LNHDA and SQIVND (reference sequence). The CDR3 spans 14 residues. Written as DNA, the CDR3 is TGTGCCAGTAGTATGCGGCAGGGGAATGAAAAACTGTTTTTT. Its translation: CASSMRQGNEKLFF.

The chain carries TRBV7-9 and TRBJ2-3; 8 bases line up with TRBD2. This CDR3 is built from 16 residues. Germline assignment: CDR1 SEHNR and CDR2 FQNEAQ (reference sequence). The V gene end was trimmed by 4 bases and the J gene end by 0 bases; junction bases not matched to a gene: 6. CDR3 nucleotides: TGTGCCAGCAGCTCCTGGACTAGCAGAAGCACAGATACGCAGTATTTT. Amino acids: CASSSWTSRSTDTQYF. Looking up the rest from reference TRBV7-9 and TRBJ2-3 gives the full variable domain: DTGVSQNPRHKITKRGQNVTFRCDPISEHNRLYWYRQTLGQGPEFLTYFQNEAQLEKSRLLSDRFSAERPKGSFSTLEIQRTEQGDSAMYLCASSSWTSRSTDTQYFGPGTRLTVL.

The CDR3 loop is CASSVAGRGNYNEQFF. CDR3 DNA: TGTGCCAGCAGCGTAGCTGGCAGGGGAAACTACAATGAGCAGTTCTTC. V and J are TRBV9 and TRBJ2-1; weak D call: TRBD1 (6 bases). V shed 0 bases and J shed 3 bases, with 13 bases lying between them. The V gene's germline CDR1 is SGDLS and CDR2 YYNGEE. This CDR3 region has 16 residues. Together with reference TRBV9 and TRBJ2-1, the CDR3 gives the full variable domain: DSGVTQTPKHLITATGQRVTLRCSPRSGDLSVYWYQQSLDQGLQFLIQYYNGEERAKGNILERFSAQQFPDLHSELNLSSLELGDSALYFCASSVAGRGNYNEQFFGPGTRLTVL.

This sequence joins TRBV18 and TRBJ1-6, with D possibly being TRBD1 (5 bases). Trimming removed 2 bases from V and 5 bases from J, with 7 bases in between. The CDR3 covers 14 residues. The germline CDR1 and CDR2 sequences are KGHSH and LQKENI. The CDR3 loop reads CASSPDRNNSPLHF. The CDR3 coding sequence is TGTGCCAGCTCACCAGACAGAAATAATTCACCCCTCCACTTT. Drawing the rest from reference TRBV18 and TRBJ1-6, the complete variable domain is NAGVMQNPRHLVRRRGQEARLRCSPMKGHSHVYWYRQLPEEGLKFMVYLQKENIIDESGMPKERFSAEFPKEGPSILRIQQVVRGDSAAYFCASSPDRNNSPLHFGNGTRLTVT.

The V and J genes are TRBV2 and TRBJ1-1, with 7 bases identical to TRBD1. V shed 6 bases and J 0 bases; nucleotides not matched to a gene: 10. Germline V gene data show CDR1 as SNHLY and CDR2 as FYNNEI. The CDR3 runs 16 residues. CDR3 sequence: CASRIGTDFMNTEAFF. CDR3 nucleotides: TGTGCCAGCAGGATCGGGACAGACTTCATGAACACTGAAGCTTTCTTT.

This rearrangement joins TRBV5-1 to TRBJ2-5; 10 bases are shared with TRBD2. Germline lookup yields CDR1 SGHRS and CDR2 YFSETQ. J lost 5 bases, V lost 7 bases, and 8 bases had no gene match. This CDR3 has 14 amino acids. The CDR3, as DNA: TGCGCCAGCGTGGCTAGCGGGGGCGGCGAGACCCAGTACTTC. Residues: CASVASGGGETQYF.

The CDR3 loop reads CASTPSLRDSEQFF. The CDR3 DNA is TGTGCCAGCACCCCCTCGTTAAGGGACAGTGAGCAGTTCTTC. The rearrangement links TRBV2 to TRBJ2-1; 7 nucleotides match TRBD1. Looked up from germline, CDR1 is SNHLY and CDR2 is FYNNEI. V gave up 7 bases and J gave up 9 bases; unmatched junction bases: 12. The CDR3 extends over 14 amino acids.

CDR3 sequence: CSVKTSGGYEQYF. The CDR3 bases are TGCAGCGTTAAGACTAGCGGGGGTTACGAGCAGTACTTC. This rearrangement joins TRBV29-1 to TRBJ2-7, with 12 bases lining up with TRBD2. The CDR3 consists of 13 residues. Germline V CDR1 and CDR2: SQVTM, ANQGSEA. J lost 4 bases, V lost 5 bases, and 3 bases had no gene match.

The chain couples TRBV6-5 to TRBJ1-5; D is undetermined. CDR3 size: 13 residues. V was shortened by 6 bases and J by 6 bases, with 12 bases between the two germline ends. Germline V gene lookup returns CDR1 MNHEY and CDR2 SVGAGI. CDR3 region: CASSLDSGQPQHF. In nucleotides, the CDR3 is TGTGCCAGCAGCCTGGATAGCGGTCAGCCCCAGCATTTT.

This clone was detected only once. The V gene is TRBV5-4, the J gene TRBJ2-4, with D possibly being TRBD2 (5 bases). The germline V and J ends were trimmed by 3 bases and 0 bases, with 13 bases remaining between them. Germline V gives CDR1 SGHNT, CDR2 YYREEE (reference sequence). The CDR3 is made up of 16 amino acids. The CDR3 region has the DNA TGTGCCAGCAGCTACGGAGGCCTGGGAGCCAAAAACATTCAGTACTTC. Amino acids: CASSYGGLGAKNIQYF.

The chain uses TRBV5-6 and TRBJ1-1; D is uncertain. The CDR3 consists of 14 residues. Germline loops: CDR1 SGHDT, CDR2 YYEEEE. Trimming took 0 bases from V and 1 from J, leaving 7 bases between them. CDR3 sequence (DNA): TGTGCCAGCAGCTTGGGGGCAGGGAACACTGAAGCTTTCTTT. It codes for CASSLGAGNTEAFF.

The genes are TRBV3-1 (or the pseudogene TRBV3-2) and TRBJ1-1; the match to TRBD1 covers 8 bases. Germline loops: CDR1 LGHDT, CDR2 YNNKEL (reference sequence). The V segment lost 4 bases and the J segment 5 bases; nucleotides outside the gene matches: 6. This CDR3 has 14 amino acids. The CDR3 DNA is TGTGCCAGCAGCCGCACAGGGGGAGGGACTGAAGCTTTCTTT. It encodes CASSRTGGGTEAFF.

This chain connects TRBV19 to TRBJ2-6, with a possible D match to TRBD1 (5 bases). Trimming cost V 0 bases and J 3 bases, with 6 bases left between them. The CDR3 totals 15 residues. The germline V gene encodes CDR1 LNHDA and CDR2 SQIVND (reference sequence). CDR3 amino acids: CASSIEGLGANVLTF. CDR3 in DNA: TGTGCCAGTAGTATAGAGGGGCTTGGGGCCAACGTCCTGACTTTC.

This clone turned up a few times. The genes are TRBV27 and TRBJ1-1, with a possible D match to TRBD1 (5 bases). Deletions cut 3 bases from V and 1 base from J, with 12 bases between. The CDR3 totals 15 residues. CDR1 is MNHEY and CDR2 is SMNVEV in the germline V gene (reference sequence). The CDR3 nucleotides read TGTGCCAGCAGTTTCAATGTCGGGGGGAACACTGAAGCTTTCTTT. It is translated as CASSFNVGGNTEAFF.

This chain joins TRBV2 and TRBJ2-2, with 8 bases aligning to TRBD1. This CDR3 is 13 amino acids long. Germline lookup yields CDR1 SNHLY and CDR2 FYNNEI. V lost 7 bases and J lost 5; bases outside the gene matches: 3. The CDR3 nucleotides are TGTGCCAGCAACAGACAGGGGACCGGGGAGCTGTTTTTT. Translating gives CASNRQGTGELFF.

The chain combines TRBV15 with TRBJ2-2, with D possibly TRBD2 on 5 matching bases. V gave up 0 bases and J gave up 5 bases, with 7 bases separating them. This CDR3 region has 14 residues. Germline V lookup: CDR1 LNHNV, CDR2 YYDKDF (reference sequence). CDR3 region: CATSRDRGTGELFF. For the CDR3, the DNA is TGTGCCACCAGCAGAGATCGGGGTACCGGGGAGCTGTTTTTT.

The chain uses TRBV7-6 and TRBJ1-1; TRBD1 agrees at 8 bases. Germline CDR1 and CDR2: SGHVS and FNYEAQ. With 0 bases clipped from V and 1 base from J, the junction kept 1 base outside the gene matches. CDR3 size: 15 residues. The CDR3 sequence: CASSLARGRNTEAFF. As DNA, the CDR3 is TGTGCCAGCAGCTTAGCCAGGGGGCGGAACACTGAAGCTTTCTTT. Supplemented by reference TRBV7-6 and TRBJ1-1, the full variable domain reads GAGVSQSPRYKVTKRGQDVALRCDPISGHVSLYWYRQALGQGPEFLTYFNYEAQQDKSGLPNDRFSAERPEGSISTLTIQRTEQRDSAMYRCASSLARGRNTEAFFGQGTRLTVV.

This clone was detected only a few times. The rearrangement links TRBV7-9 to TRBJ1-5; 9 nucleotides align to TRBD1. The germline V gene has CDR1 SEHNR and CDR2 FQNEAQ (reference sequence). Trimming at V came to 4 bases and at J to 4 bases, leaving 8 bases not matched to a gene. The CDR3 covers 16 residues. The CDR3 nucleotides read TGTGCCAGCAGCTCCCCGGGACAGGGACGGAATCAGCCCCAGCATTTT. Its translation is CASSSPGQGRNQPQHF. The variable domain in full, with the rest retrieved from reference TRBV7-9 and TRBJ1-5, is DTGVSQNPRHKITKRGQNVTFRCDPISEHNRLYWYRQTLGQGPEFLTYFQNEAQLEKSRLLSDRFSAERPKGSFSTLEIQRTEQGDSAMYLCASSSPGQGRNQPQHFGDGTRLSIL.

In nucleotides, the CDR3 is TGTGCCAGCAGTGGACCGGGACAGGCTAACTATGGCTACACCTTC. This translates into CASSGPGQANYGYTF. The chain joins TRBV2 to TRBJ1-2; 8 positions agree with TRBD1. The CDR3 is 15 amino acids. The V segment lost 4 bases and the J segment 0 bases; nucleotides outside the gene matches: 4. Germline V lookup: CDR1 SNHLY, CDR2 FYNNEI.

CDR3 in DNA: TGCGCCAGCATGGACAGGGGGCTTGGCTACACCTTC. Protein sequence: CASMDRGLGYTF. The genes are TRBV5-1 and TRBJ1-2; 11 positions agree with TRBD1. Germline V gene data show CDR1 as SGHRS and CDR2 as YFSETQ. Losses at the gene ends were 6 bases for V and 7 bases for J; bases not matched to a gene: 2. The CDR3 runs to 12 residues.

The chain combines TRBV6-5 with TRBJ2-1, with 7 bases matching TRBD2. V lost 11 bases to trimming and J lost 6 bases; unmatched junction nucleotides: 13. This CDR3 has 14 amino acids. Germline CDR1 and CDR2: MNHEY and SVGAGI. The CDR3 protein is CAAFMGGFGNEQFF. CDR3 nucleotides: TGTGCCGCTTTTATGGGGGGGTTCGGCAATGAGCAGTTCTTC.

This clone was counted once. V gene TRBV5-1 combines with J gene TRBJ1-4, with D possibly matching TRBD1 (5 bases). The V end was cut by 5 bases, the J end by 0 bases, with 11 bases between. The germline V gene has CDR1 SGHRS and CDR2 YFSETQ. The CDR3 totals 15 residues. The CDR3 DNA sequence: TGCGCCAGCAGTCCTGACAGTCCAACTAATGAAAAACTGTTTTTT. It yields the protein CASSPDSPTNEKLFF.

The chain links TRBV6-5 to TRBJ2-7; 14 bases match TRBD2. This CDR3 contains 13 residues. Germline V gene lookup returns CDR1 MNHEY and CDR2 SVGAGI. V lost 11 bases and J lost 6; bases outside the gene matches: 6. CDR3 loop: CAALGTSGGEQYF. DNA for the CDR3: TGTGCCGCCCTGGGGACTAGCGGGGGCGAGCAGTACTTC.

CDR3 sequence (DNA): TGTGCCAGCAGCTTTAGGACTAGCGGGTTCACAGATACGCAGTATTTT. Amino acids: CASSFRTSGFTDTQYF. The rearrangement links TRBV5-6 to TRBJ2-3, with 11 nucleotides matching TRBD2. Per germline, CDR1 SGHDT and CDR2 YYEEEE. Trimming at V came to 2 bases and at J to 2 bases, leaving 4 bases not matched to a gene. CDR3 size: 16 residues. The full variable domain, with the rest looked up from reference TRBV5-6 and TRBJ2-3, is DAGVTQSPTHLIKTRGQQVTLRCSPKSGHDTVSWYQQALGQGPQFIFQYYEEEERQRGNFPDRFSGHQFPNYSSELNVNALLLGDSALYLCASSFRTSGFTDTQYFGPGTRLTVL.

The table lists this clone with a count of one. The chain uses TRBV5-4 and TRBJ2-7; TRBD2 agrees at 10 bases. The germline V gene encodes CDR1 SGHNT and CDR2 YYREEE (reference sequence). This CDR3 has 15 amino acids. After removal of 0 bases from V and 7 bases from J, the junction contained 7 bases not matched to a gene. The CDR3 DNA follows: TGTGCCAGCAGCTTGGTCGCTAGCGGGAGTGAAGAGCAGTACTTC. This encodes CASSLVASGSEEQYF.

CDR3 DNA: TGTGCCTGGAGTATTGGCGGGAGAAGCGATGAGCAGTTCTTC. This gives the protein CAWSIGGRSDEQFF. The chain has TRBV30 and TRBJ2-1, with 7 bases aligning to TRBD2. Germline values: CDR1 GTSNPN, CDR2 SVGIG (reference sequence). This CDR3 is built from 14 residues. V trimming: 2 bases; J trimming: 8 bases; junction bases outside the gene matches: 9.

This clone came up many times. The chain carries TRBV19 and TRBJ2-2, with 7 bases aligning to TRBD1. Trimming took 6 bases from V and 2 from J; bases not matched to a gene: 9. Germline V gene data show CDR1 as LNHDA and CDR2 as SQIVND (reference sequence). The CDR3 sequence is 16 residues long. CDR3: CASRPGQSLNTGELFF. Written as DNA, the CDR3 is TGTGCCAGTAGACCGGGACAGTCACTAAACACCGGGGAGCTGTTTTTT.

J is TRBJ1-4 and V is TRBV6-2 or TRBV6-3; tentative D call: TRBD1 (5 bases). The CDR3 contains 14 residues. V was cut by 5 bases and J by 8 bases, with 15 bases left in between. The germline V gene encodes CDR1 MNHEY and CDR2 SVGEGT. The CDR3: CASSRHSGEEKLFF. DNA of the CDR3: TGTGCCAGCAGTCGTCATTCGGGGGAGGAAAAACTGTTTTTT.

The rearrangement joins TRBV11-3 to TRBJ2-7; 7 positions match TRBD2. Germline V gene lookup returns CDR1 SGHNT and CDR2 YENEEA. V shed 1 base and J 9 bases; nucleotides not matched to a gene: 6. This CDR3 is 13 amino acids long. The CDR3 nucleotides are TGTGCCAGCAGCTTAGGGCGGGAGAATGTGCAGTACTTC. Its protein product is CASSLGRENVQYF.

V and J are TRBV19 and TRBJ1-1, with D tentatively TRBD1 (6 bases). V was cut by 6 bases and J by 1 base, with 9 bases left in between. The germline CDR1 and CDR2 sequences are LNHDA and SQIVND (reference sequence). CDR3 length: 13 amino acids. The chain's CDR3 is CASSRGGNTEAFF. As DNA, the CDR3 is TGTGCCAGTAGCAGGGGCGGGAACACTGAAGCTTTCTTT.

The V call is TRBV19, the J call TRBJ1-2; 7 bases match TRBD1. Germline CDR1 is LNHDA and CDR2 is SQIVND (reference sequence). With 3 bases clipped from V and 5 bases from J, the junction kept 3 bases outside the gene matches. This CDR3 has 13 residues. In nucleotides, the CDR3 is TGTGCCAGTAGTATTGACAGGGCTTATGGCTACACCTTC. It is translated as CASSIDRAYGYTF.